This TCR beta chain was recovered during a study of T cell responses to AZD1222 COVID-19 vaccine. Per the germline V gene, CDR1 is MNHEY and CDR2 is SMNVEV (reference sequence). The CDR3 consists of 14 residues. Trimming took off 6 bases at V and 6 bases at J, with 17 bases between the two ends. Repertoires were generated with immunoSEQ multiplex PCR, while TCRdb's copy carries only in-frame clones and drops some. Altogether some 170,000 clones are present, more than 80% being singletons, with the ten largest covering roughly 4%. Regarding this clone: Its antigen remains unknown.

Regarding the study as a whole: Spike-spanning, vaccine-associated CD4 TCRs were dominant at 160-218 and 743-854. Only six or seven AZD1222 recipients tested seropositive at baseline. In a largely white British group with more females than males, clonal diversity was possibly underestimated. Reports indicate that nearly half of spike-specific TCRs are directed at unmutated variant regions.

This rearrangement joins TRBV27 to TRBJ1-2; no clear D gene. The TCR was taken from an adult who received the MenACWY meningococcal vaccine as a control. This specimen was peripheral blood, taken 28 days after the second dose of the MenACWY control vaccine. The CDR3 is CASSHRSRENGYTF. The CDR3 DNA is TGTGCCAGCAGCCATCGCTCAAGGGAAAATGGCTACACCTTC.